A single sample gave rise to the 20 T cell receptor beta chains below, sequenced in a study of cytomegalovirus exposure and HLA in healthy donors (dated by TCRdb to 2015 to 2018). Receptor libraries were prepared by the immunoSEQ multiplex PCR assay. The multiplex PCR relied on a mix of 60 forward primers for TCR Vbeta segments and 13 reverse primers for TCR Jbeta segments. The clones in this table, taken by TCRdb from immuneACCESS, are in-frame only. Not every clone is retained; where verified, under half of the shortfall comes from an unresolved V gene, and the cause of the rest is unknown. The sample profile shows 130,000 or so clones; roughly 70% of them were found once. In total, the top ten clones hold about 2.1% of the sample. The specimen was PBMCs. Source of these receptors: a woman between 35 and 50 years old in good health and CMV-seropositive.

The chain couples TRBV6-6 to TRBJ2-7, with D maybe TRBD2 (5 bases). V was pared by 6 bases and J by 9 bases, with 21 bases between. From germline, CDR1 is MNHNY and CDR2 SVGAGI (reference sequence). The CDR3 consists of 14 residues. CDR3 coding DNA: TGTGCCAGCAGCTATAGCGAGAACGTTTGGGGGCAGTACTTC. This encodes CASSYSENVWGQYF.

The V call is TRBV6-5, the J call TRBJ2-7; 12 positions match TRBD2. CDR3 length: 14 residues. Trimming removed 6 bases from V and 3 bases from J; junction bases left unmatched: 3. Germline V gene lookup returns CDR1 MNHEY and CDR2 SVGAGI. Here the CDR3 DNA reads TGTGCCAGCAGACTAGCGGGAGGCGGCTACGAGCAGTACTTC. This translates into CASRLAGGGYEQYF.

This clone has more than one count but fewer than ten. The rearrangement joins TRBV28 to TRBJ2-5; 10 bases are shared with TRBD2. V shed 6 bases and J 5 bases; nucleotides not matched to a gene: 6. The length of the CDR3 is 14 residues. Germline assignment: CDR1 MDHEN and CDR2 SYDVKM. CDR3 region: CASSSPGLAETQYF. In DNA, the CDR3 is TGTGCCAGCAGCTCTCCGGGACTAGCGGAGACCCAGTACTTC. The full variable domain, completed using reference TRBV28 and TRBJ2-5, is DVKVTQSSRYLVKRTGEKVFLECVQDMDHENMFWYRQDPGLGLRLIYFSYDVKMKEKGDIPEGYSVSREKKERFSLILESASTNQTSMYLCASSSPGLAETQYFGPGTRLLVL.

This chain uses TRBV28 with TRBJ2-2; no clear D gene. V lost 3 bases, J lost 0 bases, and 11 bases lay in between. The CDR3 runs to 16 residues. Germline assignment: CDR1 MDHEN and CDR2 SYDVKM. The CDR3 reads CASSLAGFPNTGELFF. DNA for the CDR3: TGTGCCAGCAGTTTGGCCGGGTTCCCGAACACCGGGGAGCTGTTTTTT.

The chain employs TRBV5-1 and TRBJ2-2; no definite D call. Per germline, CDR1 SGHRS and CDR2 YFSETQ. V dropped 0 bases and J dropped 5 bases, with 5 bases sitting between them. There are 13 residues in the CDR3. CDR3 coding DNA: TGCGCCAGCAGCTTGGTGGAGACCGGGGAGCTGTTTTTT. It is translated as CASSLVETGELFF.

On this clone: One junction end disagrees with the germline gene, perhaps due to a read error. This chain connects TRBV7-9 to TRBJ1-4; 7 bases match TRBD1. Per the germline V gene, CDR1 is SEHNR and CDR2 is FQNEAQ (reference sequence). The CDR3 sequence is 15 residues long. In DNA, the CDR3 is TGTTCCAGCAGCATAGCGACAGGGTTTAATGAAAAACTGTTTTTT. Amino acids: CSSSIATGFNEKLFF.

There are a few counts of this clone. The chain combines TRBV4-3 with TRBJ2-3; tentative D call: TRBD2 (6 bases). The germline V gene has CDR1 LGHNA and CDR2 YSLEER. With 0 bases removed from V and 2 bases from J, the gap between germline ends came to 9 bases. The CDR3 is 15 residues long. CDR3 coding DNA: TGCGCCAGCAGCCAAGAGGGGGGTCTCACAGATACGCAGTATTTT. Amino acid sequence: CASSQEGGLTDTQYF.

CDR3 sequence reads: CASSVTANTEAFF. The CDR3 DNA reads TGTGCCAGCAGCGTGACAGCCAACACTGAAGCTTTCTTT. The genes are TRBV2 and TRBJ1-1, with D possibly matching TRBD1 (5 bases). This CDR3 contains 13 residues. The V gene's germline CDR1 is SNHLY and CDR2 FYNNEI. V was cut by 6 bases and J by 2 bases, with 10 bases left in between. Looking up the rest from reference TRBV2 and TRBJ1-1 gives the full variable domain: EPEVTQTPSHQVTQMGQEVILRCVPISNHLYFYWYRQILGQKVEFLVSFYNNEISEKSEIFDDQFSVERPDGSNFTLKIRSTKLEDSAMYFCASSVTANTEAFFGQGTRLTVV.

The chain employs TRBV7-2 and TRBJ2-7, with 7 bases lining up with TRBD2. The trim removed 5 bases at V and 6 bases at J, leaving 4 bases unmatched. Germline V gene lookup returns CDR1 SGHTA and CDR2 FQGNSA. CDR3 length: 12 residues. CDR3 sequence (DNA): TGTGCCAGCAGCCCTCTAGCGGCCGAGCAGTACTTC. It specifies CASSPLAAEQYF. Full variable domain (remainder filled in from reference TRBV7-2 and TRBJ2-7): GAGVSQSPSNKVTEKGKDVELRCDPISGHTALYWYRQSLGQGLEFLIYFQGNSAPDKSGLPSDRFSAERTGGSVSTLTIQRTQQEDSAVYLCASSPLAAEQYFGPGTRLTVT.

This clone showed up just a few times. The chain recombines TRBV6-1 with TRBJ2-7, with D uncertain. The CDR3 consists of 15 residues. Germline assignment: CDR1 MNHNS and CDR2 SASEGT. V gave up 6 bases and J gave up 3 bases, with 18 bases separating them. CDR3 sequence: CASSSLTSTYYEQYF. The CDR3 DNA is TGTGCCAGCAGCTCCCTAACTTCAACCTACTACGAGCAGTACTTC.

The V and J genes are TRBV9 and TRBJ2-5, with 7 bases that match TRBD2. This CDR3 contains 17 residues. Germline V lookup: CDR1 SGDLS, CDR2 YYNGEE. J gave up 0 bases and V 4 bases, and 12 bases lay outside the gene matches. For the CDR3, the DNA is TGTGCCAGCAGCCCTGGGGCGGGAGTTATCTACCAAGAGACCCAGTACTTC. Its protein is CASSPGAGVIYQETQYF.

The CDR3 sequence is CASSFSEDQPQHF. The DNA for the CDR3 is TGTGCCAGCAGCTTCTCGGAGGACCAGCCCCAGCATTTT. The J gene is TRBJ1-5, the V gene TRBV7-2; D ambiguous. The V gene's germline CDR1 is SGHTA and CDR2 FQGNSA. Deletions cut 3 bases from V and 7 bases from J, with 10 bases between. The CDR3 length is 13 residues.

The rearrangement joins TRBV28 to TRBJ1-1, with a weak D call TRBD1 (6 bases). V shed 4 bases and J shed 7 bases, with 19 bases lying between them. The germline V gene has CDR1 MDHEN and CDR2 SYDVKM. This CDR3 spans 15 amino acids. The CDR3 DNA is TGTGCCAGCAGTTCCCTTACAGGGTTCGGAGGTGAAGCTTTCTTT. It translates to CASSSLTGFGGEAFF.

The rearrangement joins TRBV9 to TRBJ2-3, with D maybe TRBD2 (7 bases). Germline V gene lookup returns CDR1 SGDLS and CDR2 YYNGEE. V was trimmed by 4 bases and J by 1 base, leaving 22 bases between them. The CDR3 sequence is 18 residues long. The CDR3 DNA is TGTGCCAGCAGCATCCAGGGAGGGCCAGGGGCTGGCACAGATACGCAGTATTTT. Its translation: CASSIQGGPGAGTDTQYF. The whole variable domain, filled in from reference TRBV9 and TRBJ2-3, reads DSGVTQTPKHLITATGQRVTLRCSPRSGDLSVYWYQQSLDQGLQFLIQYYNGEERAKGNILERFSAQQFPDLHSELNLSSLELGDSALYFCASSIQGGPGAGTDTQYFGPGTRLTVL.

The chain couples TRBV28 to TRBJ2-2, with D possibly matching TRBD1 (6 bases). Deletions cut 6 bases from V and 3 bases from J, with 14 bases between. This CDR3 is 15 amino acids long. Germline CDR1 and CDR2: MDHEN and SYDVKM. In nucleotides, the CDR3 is TGTGCCAGCAGACCCACGGGACACTACACCGGGGAGCTGTTTTTT. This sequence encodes CASRPTGHYTGELFF. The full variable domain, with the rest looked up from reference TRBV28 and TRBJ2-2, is DVKVTQSSRYLVKRTGEKVFLECVQDMDHENMFWYRQDPGLGLRLIYFSYDVKMKEKGDIPEGYSVSREKKERFSLILESASTNQTSMYLCASRPTGHYTGELFFGEGSRLTVL.

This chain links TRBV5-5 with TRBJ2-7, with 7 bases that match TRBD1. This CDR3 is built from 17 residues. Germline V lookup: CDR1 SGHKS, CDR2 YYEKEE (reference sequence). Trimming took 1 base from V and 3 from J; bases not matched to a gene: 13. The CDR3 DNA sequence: TGTGCCAGCAGCTTGATCAAGGGACAGCTGCCGGTCTACGAGCAGTACTTC. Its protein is CASSLIKGQLPVYEQYF.

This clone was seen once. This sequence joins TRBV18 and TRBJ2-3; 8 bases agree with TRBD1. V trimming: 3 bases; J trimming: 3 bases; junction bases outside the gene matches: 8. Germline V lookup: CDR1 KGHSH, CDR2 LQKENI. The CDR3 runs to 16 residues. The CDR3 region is CASSPGGRGHTDTQYF. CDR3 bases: TGTGCCAGCTCACCGGGTGGCAGGGGGCATACAGATACGCAGTATTTT.

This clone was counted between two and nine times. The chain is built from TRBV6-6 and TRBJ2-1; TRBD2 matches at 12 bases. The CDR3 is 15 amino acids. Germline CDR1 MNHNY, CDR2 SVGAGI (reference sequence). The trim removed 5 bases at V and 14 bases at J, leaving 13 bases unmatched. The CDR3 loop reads CASSPTRLAGEDEFF. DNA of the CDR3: TGTGCCAGCAGTCCCACCCGACTAGCGGGGGAAGACGAGTTCTTC.

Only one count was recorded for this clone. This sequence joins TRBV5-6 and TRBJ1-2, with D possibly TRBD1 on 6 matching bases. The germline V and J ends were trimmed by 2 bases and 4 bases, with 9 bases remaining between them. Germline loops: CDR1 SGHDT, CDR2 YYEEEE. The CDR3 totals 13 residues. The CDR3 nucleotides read TGTGCCAGCAGCTTAGACAGGCTCTATGGCTACACCTTC. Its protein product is CASSLDRLYGYTF.

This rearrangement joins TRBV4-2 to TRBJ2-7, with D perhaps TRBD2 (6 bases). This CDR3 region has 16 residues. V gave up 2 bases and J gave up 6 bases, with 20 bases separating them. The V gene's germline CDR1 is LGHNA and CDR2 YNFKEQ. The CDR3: CASSQSNGRGVREQYF. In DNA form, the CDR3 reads TGTGCCAGCAGCCAATCCAACGGGAGAGGGGTTCGCGAGCAGTACTTC.